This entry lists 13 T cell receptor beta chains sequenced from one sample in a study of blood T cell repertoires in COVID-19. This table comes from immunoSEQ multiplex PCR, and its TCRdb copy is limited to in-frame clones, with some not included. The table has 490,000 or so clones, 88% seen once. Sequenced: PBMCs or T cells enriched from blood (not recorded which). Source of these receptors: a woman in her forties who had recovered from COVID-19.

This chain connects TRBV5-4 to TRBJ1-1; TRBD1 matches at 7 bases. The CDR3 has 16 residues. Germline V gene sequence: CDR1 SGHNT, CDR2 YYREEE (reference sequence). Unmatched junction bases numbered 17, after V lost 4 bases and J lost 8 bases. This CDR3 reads CASSLGQSWTEHEAFF. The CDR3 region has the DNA TGTGCCAGCAGCCTGGGACAGTCCTGGACCGAACACGAAGCTTTCTTT.

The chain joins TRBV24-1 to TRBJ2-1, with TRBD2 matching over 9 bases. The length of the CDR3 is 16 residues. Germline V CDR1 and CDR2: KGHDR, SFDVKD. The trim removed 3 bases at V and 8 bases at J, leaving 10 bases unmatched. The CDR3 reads CATSDPASGTWDEQFF. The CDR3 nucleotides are TGTGCCACCAGTGATCCGGCTAGCGGGACGTGGGATGAGCAGTTCTTC.

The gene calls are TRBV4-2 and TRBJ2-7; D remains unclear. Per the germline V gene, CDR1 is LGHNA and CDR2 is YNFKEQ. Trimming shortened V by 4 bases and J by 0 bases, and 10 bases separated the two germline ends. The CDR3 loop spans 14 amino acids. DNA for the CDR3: TGTGCCAGCAGCCCCCCCGGGTCCTCCTACGAGCAGTACTTC. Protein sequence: CASSPPGSSYEQYF.

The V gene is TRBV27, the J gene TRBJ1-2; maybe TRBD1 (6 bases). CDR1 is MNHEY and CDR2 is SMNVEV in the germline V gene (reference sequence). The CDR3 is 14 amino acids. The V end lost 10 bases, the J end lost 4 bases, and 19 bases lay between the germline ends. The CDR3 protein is CATKGGGGGYGYTF. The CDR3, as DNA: TGTGCCACCAAGGGGGGCGGGGGTGGCTATGGCTACACCTTC.

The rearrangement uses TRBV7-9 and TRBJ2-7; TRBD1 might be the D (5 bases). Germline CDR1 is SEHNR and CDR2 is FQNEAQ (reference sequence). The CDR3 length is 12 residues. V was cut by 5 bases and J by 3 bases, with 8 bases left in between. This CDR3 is CASSGDSYEQYF. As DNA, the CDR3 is TGTGCCAGCAGCGGCGACAGCTACGAGCAGTACTTC.

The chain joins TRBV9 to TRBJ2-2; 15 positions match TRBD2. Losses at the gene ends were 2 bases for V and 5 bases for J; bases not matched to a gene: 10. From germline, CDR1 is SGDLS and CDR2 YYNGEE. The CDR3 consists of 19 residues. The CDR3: CASSVRTGTSGRLTGELFF. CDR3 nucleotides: TGTGCCAGCAGCGTCAGGACCGGGACTAGCGGGAGGTTAACCGGGGAGCTGTTTTTT.

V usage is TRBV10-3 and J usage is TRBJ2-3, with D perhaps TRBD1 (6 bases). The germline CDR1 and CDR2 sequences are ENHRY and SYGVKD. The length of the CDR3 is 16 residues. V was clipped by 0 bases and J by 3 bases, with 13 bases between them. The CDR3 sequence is CAISESRGTMTDTQYF. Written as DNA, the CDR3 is TGTGCCATCAGTGAGTCGAGGGGGACGATGACAGATACGCAGTATTTT.

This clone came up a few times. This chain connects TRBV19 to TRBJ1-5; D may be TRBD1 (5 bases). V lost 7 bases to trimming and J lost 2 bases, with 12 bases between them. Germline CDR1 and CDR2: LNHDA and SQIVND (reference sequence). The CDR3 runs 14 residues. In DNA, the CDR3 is TGTGCCAGTATAGGGGTAACGGGCAATCAGCCCCAGCATTTT. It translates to CASIGVTGNQPQHF.

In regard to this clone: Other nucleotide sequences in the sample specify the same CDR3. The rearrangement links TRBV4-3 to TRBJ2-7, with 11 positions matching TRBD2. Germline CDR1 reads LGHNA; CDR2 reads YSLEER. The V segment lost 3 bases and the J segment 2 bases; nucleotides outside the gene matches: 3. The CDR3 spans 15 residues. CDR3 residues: CASSQGTSGAYEQYF. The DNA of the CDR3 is TGCGCCAGCAGCCAGGGGACTAGCGGCGCCTACGAGCAGTACTTC.

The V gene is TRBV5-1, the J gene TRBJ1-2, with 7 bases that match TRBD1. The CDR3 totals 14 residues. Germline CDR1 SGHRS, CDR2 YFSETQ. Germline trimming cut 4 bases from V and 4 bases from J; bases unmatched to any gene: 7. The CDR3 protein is CASSPATGTYGYTF. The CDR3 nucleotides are TGCGCCAGCAGCCCCGCGACAGGGACCTATGGCTACACCTTC.

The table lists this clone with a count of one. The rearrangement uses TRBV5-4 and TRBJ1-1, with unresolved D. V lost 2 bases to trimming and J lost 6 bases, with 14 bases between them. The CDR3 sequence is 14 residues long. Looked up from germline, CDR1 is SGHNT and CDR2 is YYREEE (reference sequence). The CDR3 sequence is CASSFSGEGPEAFF. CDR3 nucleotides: TGTGCCAGCAGCTTTTCTGGGGAGGGCCCTGAAGCTTTCTTT.

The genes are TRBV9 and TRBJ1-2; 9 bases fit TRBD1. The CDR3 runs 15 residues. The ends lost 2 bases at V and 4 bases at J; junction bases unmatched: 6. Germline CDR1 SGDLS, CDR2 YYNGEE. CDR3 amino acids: CASSVTGTGIYGYTF. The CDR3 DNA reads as TGTGCCAGCAGCGTTACCGGGACAGGGATCTATGGCTACACCTTC.

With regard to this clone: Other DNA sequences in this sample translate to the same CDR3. CDR3: CASSPSGMNTEAFF. DNA for the CDR3: TGTGCCAGCTCACCATCAGGGATGAACACTGAAGCTTTCTTT. This rearrangement joins TRBV18 to TRBJ1-1; tentatively, D is TRBD1 (5 bases). V was trimmed by 2 bases and J by 0 bases, leaving 7 bases between them. CDR3 length equals 14 residues. CDR1 KGHSH and CDR2 LQKENI come from the germline V gene.